Detailed here is one T cell receptor (beta chain). The antigen remains undetermined. The table came from immunoSEQ multiplex PCR; TCRdb's copy has only in-frame clones and leaves some out. Among about 960,000 clones listed, about 80% were seen once. The data were obtained in a study of shared clonotypes between healthy human individuals. Study findings and constraints: Rarefaction analysis demonstrated incomplete sorted-subset sequencing notwithstanding large depth.

CDR1 is LGHNA, CDR2 YSLEER, per germline. The CDR3 is 13 amino acids. V dropped 3 bases and J dropped 0 bases, with 4 bases sitting between them. The chain uses TRBV4-3 and TRBJ2-3, with D unclear. The sequence came from a man between 18 and 35 years old in good health. Material: memory CD4+ T cells sorted from blood. Indicated subset: CD45RA-negative fraction. CDR3 nucleotide sequence: TGCGCCAGCAGCCAGTTAAGCACAGATACGCAGTATTTT. It codes for CASSQLSTDTQYF.